Below are 31 T cell receptor beta chains sequenced from a single sample in a study of T cell repertoires in cytomegalovirus infection. Via MiXCR, TCRdb re-called the reads, giving one row per CDR3 protein. The sample lists 75,000 to 100,000 distinct CDR3 sequences, 25% to 30% seen once, with roughly 71% in the top ten. These receptors have no identified antigens. Here the sequenced sample was CD8+ T cells from cultured PBMCs, taken from culture after CMV antigen stimulation. These receptors all stem from a human donor in good health (CMV status not recorded). Some clones in this sample may be carry-over from other donors' samples.

In this sample, this clonotype turned up a few times. The V call is TRBV11-3, the J call TRBJ2-1; TRBD1 matches at 9 bases. Germline V gene data show CDR1 as SGHNT and CDR2 as YENEEA. V shed 3 bases and J 7 bases; nucleotides not matched to a gene: 4. The CDR3 has 14 amino acids. CDR3 nucleotide sequence: TGTGCCAGCAGCTTCGGACAGGGGTATAATGAGCAGTTCTTC. Its protein is CASSFGQGYNEQFF.

The chain links TRBV11-2 to TRBJ1-1; tentative D call: TRBD1 (6 bases). Germline lookup yields CDR1 SGHAT and CDR2 FQNNGV. V gave up 6 bases and J gave up 7 bases, with 21 bases separating them. There are 15 residues in the CDR3. DNA of the CDR3: TGTGCCAGCAGTCTTCCCCCCAGGGGAGAGGGTGAAGCTTTCTTT. It codes for CASSLPPRGEGEAFF.

This clonotype was seen only a few times. The chain joins TRBV11-2 to TRBJ2-3; D remains ambiguous. The CDR3 is 13 residues long. Per germline, CDR1 SGHAT and CDR2 FQNNGV. The V end lost 0 bases, the J end lost 7 bases, and 8 bases lay between the germline ends. This chain's CDR3 is CASSLEREYTQYF. CDR3 sequence (DNA): TGTGCCAGCAGCTTAGAAAGGGAATATACGCAGTATTTT.

On this clonotype: A much bigger clone sits one base away, suggesting this may be a read error. This chain links TRBV11-2 with TRBJ2-7; 10 positions agree with TRBD2. This CDR3 has 16 residues. After removal of 5 bases from V and 2 bases from J, the junction contained 9 bases not matched to a gene. Germline lookup yields CDR1 SGHAT and CDR2 FQNNGV. CDR3 protein: CASSITSGNAAYEQYF. The CDR3 DNA reads TGTGCCAGCAGCATAACTAGCGGGAACGCAGCCTACGAGCAGTACTTC.

The J gene is TRBJ2-7, the V gene TRBV6-1; TRBD1 might be the D (5 bases). Trimming pared 2 bases from V and 3 bases from J, leaving 11 bases between. From germline, CDR1 is MNHNS and CDR2 SASEGT. The CDR3 is made up of 14 amino acids. The chain's CDR3 is CASSERQGFYEQYF. The CDR3 DNA sequence: TGTGCCAGCAGTGAAAGGCAGGGTTTCTACGAGCAGTACTTC.

This clonotype was counted ten times or more. The rearrangement joins TRBV7-2 to TRBJ1-1; no reliable D call. Germline CDR1 and CDR2: SGHTA and FQGNSA. With 6 bases removed from V and 8 bases from J, the gap between germline ends came to 13 bases. CDR3 length equals 12 residues. CDR3 DNA sequence: TGTGCCAGCAGGCCCGGGTCTGGGGAAGCTTTCTTT. As protein: CASRPGSGEAFF.

This clonotype was detected only a few times. V usage is TRBV4-2 and J usage is TRBJ1-5; possibly TRBD1 for D (6 bases). The CDR3 spans 16 residues. The germline V gene has CDR1 LGHNA and CDR2 YNFKEQ. V was shortened by 5 bases and J by 0 bases, with 14 bases between the two germline ends. CDR3 DNA sequence: TGTGCCAGCAGCTCAGGGGCGGACTATAGCAATCAGCCCCAGCATTTT. Translation gives CASSSGADYSNQPQHF.

The rearrangement joins TRBV27 to TRBJ1-2, with TRBD1 identical over 7 bases. Germline values: CDR1 MNHEY, CDR2 SMNVEV (reference sequence). V was pared by 6 bases and J by 8 bases, with 6 bases of the junction left unmatched. This CDR3 contains 12 residues. CDR3 nucleotides: TGTGCCAGCAGGGGAGACAGGGACGGCTACACCTTC. Amino acids: CASRGDRDGYTF.

This clonotype was counted only a few times. The V and J genes are TRBV27 and TRBJ2-7; TRBD1 matches at 8 bases. After removal of 4 bases from V and 6 bases from J, the junction contained 11 bases not matched to a gene. The CDR3 is 15 amino acids. The germline V gene encodes CDR1 MNHEY and CDR2 SMNVEV (reference sequence). CDR3 sequence (DNA): TGTGCCAGCAGTTCGGACAGGGACGGCCTTGTCGAGCAGTACTTC. Protein product: CASSSDRDGLVEQYF.

The chain combines TRBV6-4 with TRBJ2-2; TRBD1 might be the D (5 bases). In germline, CDR1 is MRHNA, CDR2 SNTAGT. The CDR3 covers 15 residues. Between the trimmed V and J ends, which lost 0 bases and 4 bases, there was a span of 9 bases. CDR3 DNA sequence: TGTGCCAGCAGTGACTCGGGGCAGAGCACCGGGGAGCTGTTTTTT. Amino acids: CASSDSGQSTGELFF.

This clonotype was picked up a small number of times. V is TRBV9 and J is TRBJ1-5, with D hard to call. V lost 0 bases and J 0 bases, leaving 7 bases between the germline ends. CDR1 is SGDLS and CDR2 is YYNGEE in the germline V gene. The CDR3 is made up of 15 amino acids. CDR3 sequence (DNA): TGTGCCAGCAGCGTAGGGGTTTATAGCAATCAGCCCCAGCATTTT. It yields the protein CASSVGVYSNQPQHF.

The gene calls are TRBV4-1 and TRBJ2-3; D remains ambiguous. CDR1 and CDR2 from the germline V gene are MGHRA and YSYEKL. The V and J ends lost 2 bases and 6 bases respectively, with 9 bases between them. The length of the CDR3 is 13 residues. The chain's CDR3 is CASSQSVTDTQYF. The CDR3 nucleotides read TGCGCCAGCAGCCAAAGCGTGACTGATACGCAGTATTTT.

This clonotype was observed a few times. The chain recombines TRBV28 with TRBJ2-1, with TRBD2 matching 8 bases. The ends lost 1 base at V and 4 bases at J; junction bases unmatched: 6. The CDR3 contains 16 residues. The germline V gene has CDR1 MDHEN and CDR2 SYDVKM. The DNA of the CDR3 is TGTGCCAGCAGTTTATTTGGAGCGGGGGCTTACAATGAGCAGTTCTTC. It encodes CASSLFGAGAYNEQFF.

This clonotype was seen a handful of times. The genes are TRBV12-3 or TRBV12-4 and TRBJ1-1; no firm D call. V was trimmed by 2 bases and J by 5 bases, leaving 9 bases between them. CDR3 length: 13 amino acids. Here the CDR3 DNA reads TGTGCCAGCAGTTTATCGACGGGGACTGAAGCTTTCTTT. Translating gives CASSLSTGTEAFF.

The rearrangement joins TRBV7-6 to TRBJ2-2; a possible D gene is TRBD2 (7 bases). V lost 0 bases to trimming and J lost 7 bases, with 12 bases between them. The length of the CDR3 is 15 residues. CDR1 is SGHVS and CDR2 is FNYEAQ in the germline V gene. The CDR3 sequence is CASSLAGGQGGELFF. The CDR3 coding sequence is TGTGCCAGCAGCTTAGCGGGGGGGCAAGGCGGGGAGCTGTTTTTT.

This chain links TRBV29-1 with TRBJ1-2, with D maybe TRBD1 (6 bases). The germline V gene has CDR1 SQVTM and CDR2 ANQGSEA. V was shortened by 1 base and J by 0 bases, with 12 bases between the two germline ends. The CDR3 totals 15 residues. Written as DNA, the CDR3 is TGCAGCGTTGAAGGGGGGCTGATAGCTAACTATGGCTACACCTTC. Its translation is CSVEGGLIANYGYTF.

This clonotype was picked up a small number of times. The V and J genes are TRBV19 and TRBJ2-5; 9 bases are shared with TRBD1. Germline loops: CDR1 LNHDA, CDR2 SQIVND (reference sequence). This CDR3 is built from 14 residues. V was clipped by 7 bases and J by 3 bases; unmatched bases: 6. The CDR3 here is CASTKDRGEETQYF. DNA for the CDR3: TGTGCCAGTACCAAGGACAGGGGTGAAGAGACCCAGTACTTC.

This clonotype was recorded at least ten times. The V gene is TRBV27, the J gene TRBJ1-1; D gene unclear. Germline-derived CDR1 and CDR2 are MNHEY and SMNVEV (reference sequence). The CDR3 is 15 amino acids. V lost 7 bases and J lost 5, with 20 bases in between. CDR3 sequence: CASIALRETGTEAFF. CDR3 DNA: TGTGCCAGCATAGCACTCCGGGAAACGGGGACTGAAGCTTTCTTT.

This clonotype appeared many times. V gene TRBV6-7 combines with J gene TRBJ1-2; no firm D call. TRBV6-7 is known as an ORF, though its function is uncertain. The CDR3 loop spans 17 amino acids. Trimming shortened V by 0 bases and J by 7 bases, and 21 bases separated the two germline ends. The CDR3 protein is CASSYSNYSLFVCGYTF. CDR3 bases: TGTGCCAGCAGTTACTCGAATTATAGTCTATTTGTGTGTGGCTACACCTTC.

This clonotype was seen at least ten times. This chain uses TRBV18 with TRBJ1-4, with 8 bases aligning to TRBD1. There are 14 residues in the CDR3. Germline lookup yields CDR1 KGHSH and CDR2 LQKENI. V was pared by 4 bases and J by 5 bases, with 3 bases of the junction left unmatched. The CDR3 DNA reads as TGTGCCAGCTCACTCGGACAGGGAAATGAAAAACTGTTTTTT. Translation gives CASSLGQGNEKLFF. The whole variable domain, remainder taken from reference TRBV18 and TRBJ1-4, is NAGVMQNPRHLVRRRGQEARLRCSPMKGHSHVYWYRQLPEEGLKFMVYLQKENIIDESGMPKERFSAEFPKEGPSILRIQQVVRGDSAAYFCASSLGQGNEKLFFGSGTQLSVL.

V is TRBV14 and J is TRBJ2-1, with D unclear. V dropped 2 bases and J dropped 0 bases, with 11 bases sitting between them. Germline V gene sequence: CDR1 SGHDN, CDR2 FVKESK. The CDR3 extends over 16 amino acids. CDR3 nucleotide sequence: TGTGCCAGCAGCCAAAAAGGCAGGAGCTCCTACAATGAGCAGTTCTTC. This translates into CASSQKGRSSYNEQFF.

The genes are TRBV28 and TRBJ2-5; D is tentatively TRBD1 or TRBD2 (6 bases each). The V gene's germline CDR1 is MDHEN and CDR2 SYDVKM. Trimming removed 6 bases at V and 0 bases at J, with 11 bases between. This CDR3 contains 14 residues. CDR3 protein: CASSQGGYQETQYF. CDR3 bases: TGTGCCAGCAGCCAAGGGGGGTACCAAGAGACCCAGTACTTC.

This clonotype has a handful of counts. The rearrangement uses TRBV4-1 and TRBJ1-1; the D is unclear. Germline V gene lookup returns CDR1 MGHRA and CDR2 YSYEKL. The CDR3 runs 17 residues. V was shortened by 0 bases and J by 0 bases, with 14 bases between the two germline ends. The DNA of the CDR3 is TGCGCCAGCAGCCAAGAAAGCTCCCCTGGGCTGAACACTGAAGCTTTCTTT. Translation: CASSQESSPGLNTEAFF.

To note about this clonotype: At one end the junction does not follow the germline gene, possibly because of a read error. V gene TRBV4-1 combines with J gene TRBJ1-2, with D unresolved. Germline V gene sequence: CDR1 MGHRA, CDR2 YSYEKL. The CDR3 runs 12 residues. The CDR3 loop is CASSQDRSGYNF. CDR3 coding DNA: TGCGCCAGCAGCCAAGATAGGAGTGGCTACAACTTC.

With regard to this clonotype: Mismatch with germline at one junction end may stem from a read error. This chain links TRBV4-3 with TRBJ2-3; D ambiguous. The germline V gene encodes CDR1 LGHNA and CDR2 YSLEER. The CDR3 contains 13 residues. The CDR3 DNA reads as TGCGCCAGCAGCCAAGAAGGGCGAGATACGCGGTATTTT. It encodes CASSQEGRDTRYF.

The sample holds many counts of this clonotype. The chain is built from TRBV15 and TRBJ2-2, with D possibly TRBD2 on 5 matching bases. The CDR3 sequence is 16 residues long. The V end was cut by 1 base, the J end by 1 base, with 10 bases between. Germline assignment: CDR1 LNHNV and CDR2 YYDKDF (reference sequence). The DNA for the CDR3 is TGTGCCACCAGCAGAGGCGGACTCCGGAACACCGGGGAGCTGTTTTTT. It is translated as CATSRGGLRNTGELFF. Drawing the rest from reference TRBV15 and TRBJ2-2, the complete variable domain is DAMVIQNPRYQVTQFGKPVTLSCSQTLNHNVMYWYQQKSSQAPKLLFHYYDKDFNNEADTPDNFQSRRPNTSFCFLDIRSPGLGDTAMYLCATSRGGLRNTGELFFGEGSRLTVL.

The CDR3 region has the DNA TGTGCCAGCAGTTTATGGTCAGGGGATATGAACACTGAAGCTTTCTTT. Its translation is CASSLWSGDMNTEAFF. The chain combines TRBV27 with TRBJ1-1; maybe TRBD1 (6 bases). Between the trimmed V and J ends, which lost 1 base and 0 bases, there was a span of 12 bases. Germline values: CDR1 MNHEY, CDR2 SMNVEV (reference sequence). This CDR3 is built from 16 residues.

This sequence joins TRBV25-1 and TRBJ1-1; 7 nucleotides line up with TRBD1. Germline loops: CDR1 MGHDK, CDR2 SYGVNS. This CDR3 comprises 13 residues. The junction had 11 bases not matched to a gene; V was cut back by 10 bases and J by 6 bases. The DNA of the CDR3 is TGTGCCACCGAATCCCAGGGGGTTCCTGAAGCTTTCTTT. Its protein is CATESQGVPEAFF.

With regard to this clonotype: At one end the junction does not follow the germline gene, possibly because of a read error. The rearrangement uses TRBV12-3 or TRBV12-4 and TRBJ2-3; maybe TRBD1 (5 bases). This CDR3 spans 14 amino acids. CDR3 in amino acids: CASSLFWGTDTQCF. Here the CDR3 DNA reads TGTGCCAGCAGTTTATTCTGGGGCACAGATACGCAGTGTTTT.

The rearrangement joins TRBV12-3 or TRBV12-4 to TRBJ2-1; D unresolved. The CDR3 is made up of 11 amino acids. The germline V and J ends were trimmed by 6 bases and 7 bases, with 7 bases remaining between them. CDR3 sequence reads: CASSLWNEQFF. The CDR3 coding sequence is TGTGCCAGCAGCCTATGGAATGAGCAGTTCTTC.

The rearrangement joins TRBV7-9 to TRBJ1-2, with unresolved D. CDR1 is SEHNR, CDR2 FQNEAQ, per germline (reference sequence). V was pared by 6 bases and J by 2 bases, with 10 bases between. This CDR3 region has 13 residues. In DNA, the CDR3 is TGTGCCAGCAGGACAACAGAAAACTATGGCTACACCTTC. Translation gives CASRTTENYGYTF.